The 17 T cell receptor beta chains below all came from one sample that was sequenced in a study of blood T cell repertoires in COVID-19 (dated by TCRdb to the early 2020s). Receptor amplification or capture employed the immunoSEQ multiplex PCR assay. Not all clones reach the TCRdb copy of this immuneACCESS table, which keeps in-frame sequences only. Checked studies attribute under half of the gap to unresolved V genes and leave the rest unexplained. This sample has approximately 170,000 clones in its table, and roughly 90% of those were observed once. The ten top clones hold roughly 0.77% of the sample. Material for sequencing was PBMCs or T cells enriched from blood (not recorded which). All receptors derive from a woman under 30 who had recovered from COVID-19.

The gene calls are TRBV5-1 and TRBJ2-3; D gene ambiguous. The germline gives CDR1 SGHRS, CDR2 YFSETQ. Deletions cut 2 bases from V and 5 bases from J, with 12 bases between. This CDR3 spans 14 amino acids. CDR3 loop: CASSFGILGDTQYF. In nucleotides, the CDR3 is TGCGCCAGCAGCTTCGGTATCCTCGGAGATACGCAGTATTTT.

V usage is TRBV9 and J usage is TRBJ2-1, with 9 bases that match TRBD2. Trimming removed 3 bases from V and 0 bases from J; junction bases left unmatched: 10. CDR1 is SGDLS, CDR2 YYNGEE, per germline. The CDR3 runs 18 residues. The CDR3 sequence: CASSATPGLASSYNEQFF. As DNA, the CDR3 is TGTGCCAGCAGCGCAACCCCCGGACTAGCGAGCTCCTACAATGAGCAGTTCTTC.

This chain joins TRBV5-4 and TRBJ2-3; D gene uncertain. This CDR3 has 12 amino acids. Germline CDR1 SGHNT, CDR2 YYREEE (reference sequence). Trimming stripped 4 bases from V and 2 bases from J, with 5 bases between. The chain's CDR3 is CASSLSTDTQYF. The CDR3 coding sequence is TGTGCCAGCAGCCTATCCACAGATACGCAGTATTTT.

The CDR3 DNA reads as TGTGCCAGCAGCTTAGAGGGGGAGGGGTTGGCCAAAAACATTCAGTACTTC. Protein: CASSLEGEGLAKNIQYF. The J gene is TRBJ2-4, the V gene TRBV11-2; 7 bases fit TRBD2. The CDR3 is 17 residues long. J was trimmed by 1 base and V by 0 bases; bases with no gene match: 6. Germline CDR1 SGHAT, CDR2 FQNNGV.

The gene calls are TRBV7-2 and TRBJ1-2; TRBD1 aligns across 8 bases. Looked up from germline, CDR1 is SGHTA and CDR2 is FQGNSA. Unmatched junction bases numbered 12, after V lost 3 bases and J lost 9 bases. The CDR3 is made up of 15 amino acids. The CDR3 DNA reads TGTGCCAGCAGCTTCTCCGACAGGGGACTATGGAGCTACACCTTC. This codes for CASSFSDRGLWSYTF.

The gene calls are TRBV7-8 and TRBJ2-2, with D tentatively TRBD2 (6 bases). CDR3 length equals 17 residues. The V end lost 5 bases, the J end lost 10 bases, and 26 bases lay between the germline ends. Germline V gives CDR1 SGHVS, CDR2 FQNEAQ. DNA for the CDR3: TGTGCCAGCAGCCCCCGAGTGCCGGGAGCGGTATGGGAGGAGCTGTTTTTT. This sequence encodes CASSPRVPGAVWEELFF.

The CDR3 DNA reads TGTGCCGGAGACAGATCTAACTATGGCTACACCTTC. Amino acids: CAGDRSNYGYTF. This rearrangement joins TRBV2 to TRBJ1-2, with D tentatively TRBD1 (5 bases). The germline CDR1 and CDR2 sequences are SNHLY and FYNNEI. The CDR3 length is 12 residues. The V gene lost 11 bases and the J gene lost 0 bases, with 10 bases spanning the gap.

The genes are TRBV2 and TRBJ2-3, with D perhaps matching TRBD2 (6 bases). Looked up from germline, CDR1 is SNHLY and CDR2 is FYNNEI. The CDR3 has 14 residues. The ends were cut back, 4 bases at V and 2 bases at J, with 10 bases in the middle. CDR3: CASSVIAVTDTQYF. The CDR3 DNA follows: TGTGCCAGCAGTGTTATAGCGGTCACAGATACGCAGTATTTT.

The CDR3 loop reads CASSTLTGGAFYGYTF. The CDR3 coding sequence is TGCGCCAGCAGCACTCTAACAGGGGGCGCCTTCTATGGCTACACCTTC. This chain connects TRBV5-1 to TRBJ1-2, with TRBD1 matching over 9 bases. The length of the CDR3 is 16 residues. Unmatched junction bases numbered 11, after V lost 4 bases and J lost 4 bases. Germline V gene data show CDR1 as SGHRS and CDR2 as YFSETQ.

The chain recombines TRBV28 with TRBJ1-5; maybe TRBD1 (6 bases). The CDR3 spans 15 residues. Looked up from germline, CDR1 is MDHEN and CDR2 is SYDVKM. Trimming pared 2 bases from V and 7 bases from J, leaving 15 bases between. The CDR3: CASSLAPTGNQPQHF. In DNA, the CDR3 is TGTGCCAGCAGTTTAGCCCCGACAGGAAACCAGCCCCAGCATTTT.

The chain uses TRBV7-9 and TRBJ2-1, with 7 bases lining up with TRBD2. The V gene's germline CDR1 is SEHNR and CDR2 FQNEAQ (reference sequence). This CDR3 region has 16 residues. The ends lost 5 bases at V and 7 bases at J; junction bases unmatched: 14. The CDR3 region has the DNA TGTGCCAGCAGCCCTCATAGCGGGTCGGATCGAAATGAGCAGTTCTTC. It encodes CASSPHSGSDRNEQFF.

The chain has TRBV28 and TRBJ2-3; D is possibly TRBD2 (6 bases). This CDR3 has 16 amino acids. Germline-derived CDR1 and CDR2 are MDHEN and SYDVKM. V was shortened by 3 bases and J by 2 bases, with 15 bases between the two germline ends. The CDR3 DNA reads as TGTGCCAGCAGTTTCGGGCGCGGGGAAAACACAGATACGCAGTATTTT. As protein: CASSFGRGENTDTQYF.

The chain uses TRBV5-1 and TRBJ1-4; 8 positions match TRBD1. V lost 2 bases and J lost 0; bases outside the gene matches: 3. There are 16 residues in the CDR3. CDR1 and CDR2 (germline): SGHRS, YFSETQ. CDR3 coding DNA: TGCGCCAGCAGCTTCGGACAGGGCGCAACTAATGAAAAACTGTTTTTT. This translates into CASSFGQGATNEKLFF.

The CDR3 DNA reads as TGTGCCAGCAGCTTATGGGACTCGACCTACGAGCAGTACTTC. As protein: CASSLWDSTYEQYF. The V gene is TRBV7-9, the J gene TRBJ2-7; tentatively, D is TRBD2 (6 bases). V lost 2 bases to trimming and J lost 2 bases, with 10 bases between them. The CDR3 length is 14 residues. CDR1 and CDR2 (germline): SEHNR, FQNEAQ (reference sequence).

The chain has TRBV25-1 and TRBJ2-5; tentative D call: TRBD1 (5 bases). There are 16 residues in the CDR3. Trimming removed 4 bases at V and 2 bases at J, with 17 bases between. Germline V CDR1 and CDR2: MGHDK, SYGVNS. DNA of the CDR3: TGTGCCAGCAGTGGAGAGACAGAAAACCAACAAGAGACCCAGTACTTC. Its translation is CASSGETENQQETQYF. Full variable domain (outside the CDR3, taken from reference TRBV25-1 and TRBJ2-5): EADIYQTPRYLVIGTGKKITLECSQTMGHDKMYWYQQDPGMELHLIHYSYGVNSTEKGDLSSESTVSRIRTEHFPLTLESARPSHTSQYLCASSGETENQQETQYFGPGTRLLVL.

The gene calls are TRBV4-3 and TRBJ2-2; a weak D match, TRBD2 (6 bases). The V and J ends lost 0 bases and 6 bases respectively, with 11 bases between them. The CDR3 length is 15 residues. Germline V gives CDR1 LGHNA, CDR2 YSLEER. The DNA of the CDR3 is TGCGCCAGCAGCCAAGAGGAGGGTCGGCCCGGGGAGCTGTTTTTT. This gives the protein CASSQEEGRPGELFF.

V gene TRBV19 combines with J gene TRBJ2-7, with 7 bases lining up with TRBD2. The CDR3 totals 13 residues. The junction had 4 bases not matched to a gene; V was cut back by 5 bases and J by 3 bases. The germline CDR1 and CDR2 sequences are LNHDA and SQIVND (reference sequence). The CDR3 DNA reads as TGTGCCAGTAGTGAGACTAGCCGCTACGAGCAGTACTTC. As protein: CASSETSRYEQYF.